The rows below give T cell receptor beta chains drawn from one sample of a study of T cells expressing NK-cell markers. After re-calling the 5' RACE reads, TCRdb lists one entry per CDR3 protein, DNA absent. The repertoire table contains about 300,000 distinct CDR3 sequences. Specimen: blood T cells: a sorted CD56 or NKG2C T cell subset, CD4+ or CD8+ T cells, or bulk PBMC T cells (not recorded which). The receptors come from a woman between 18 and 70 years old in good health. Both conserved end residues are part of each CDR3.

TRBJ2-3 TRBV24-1 CATSDSGLAGDFTDTQYF
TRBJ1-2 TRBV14 CASSHGLGYGYTF
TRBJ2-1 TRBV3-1 CASSSQTYNEQFF
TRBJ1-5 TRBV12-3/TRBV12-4 CASRRSGAANQPQHF
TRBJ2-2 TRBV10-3 CASKVQGNTGELFF
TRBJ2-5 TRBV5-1 CASSTTGVGTQYF
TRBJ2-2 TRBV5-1 CASSGSRSARRGTGELFF
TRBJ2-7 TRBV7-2 CASSGRQGFSYEQYF
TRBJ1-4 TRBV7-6 CASSLGPTGATNEKLFF
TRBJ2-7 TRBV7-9 CASSSQVYEQYF
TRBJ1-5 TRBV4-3 CASSLSISGNQPQHF
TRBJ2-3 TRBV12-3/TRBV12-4 CASSLRGNTDTQYF
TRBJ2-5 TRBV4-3 CASSQRGGVRQETQYF
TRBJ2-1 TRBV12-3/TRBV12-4 CASSLAGTVANEQFF
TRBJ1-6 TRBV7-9 CASSLNPTENSPLHF
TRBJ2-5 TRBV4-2 CASSQYSPGGSDQETQYF
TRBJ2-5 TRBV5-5 CASSLAPGLAEQETQYF
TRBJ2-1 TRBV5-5 CASSPRPNSYNEQFF
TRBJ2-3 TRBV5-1 CASQTADTQYF
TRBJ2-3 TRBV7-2 CASSRVGRGTTDTQYF
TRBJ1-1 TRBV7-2 CASSQAGGTTEAFF
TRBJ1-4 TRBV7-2 CASSQQQGRNEKLFF